This entry features one TCR beta chain sequence. Its antigen is currently not known. Base qualities were left out, and no much larger clone turns up one base away. The germline V gene provides CDR1 SGHTA and CDR2 FQGNSA. Inclusive of the bounding cysteine and phenylalanine, the CDR3 is 16 residues long. The retained sequence is limited to the CDR3, 48 bases, with the frame set at the first base. The germline V and J ends show losses of 5 bases and 3 bases respectively, and no gene match explains 8 bases of the junction. Enrolling through a virtual design, the prospective study's participants ranged in age from roughly 18 to 95 years and lived across 20 to 25 United States geographic areas. In the prospective study, cohorts were assigned on the basis of participant-reported clinical history obtained from a screening survey and a study questionnaire. Recovered participants in ImmuneRACE Cohort 3 were defined as having two consecutive negative NP/OP PCR tests, clearance from a healthcare professional, or resolution of symptoms. In the prospective study, mobile phlebotomists collected whole blood, serum and a nasopharyngeal or oropharyngeal swab from each participant. Over a roughly 2-month period, participants in the prospective study had the option of providing additional blood draws and questionnaires. Before DNA extraction, prospective study blood samples were shipped either frozen or at room temperature.

This record comes from a study of blood T cell repertoires in COVID-19 (dated by TCRdb to about 2020). General notes on the study: Samples covering the acute and convalescent phases of COVID-19 were provided by collaborators in the United States, Italy and Spain. The prospective study material was composed of cDNA or gDNA derived from T cells, B-cell-depleted T cells, or PBMCs. Subjects who had been exposed to COVID-19, were actively infected with it, or had recovered from it provided the deeply sampled blood TCRbeta repertoires that made up the dataset. The repertoires were released in a freely available public database meant as a resource for research on the immune response to SARS-CoV-2. The samples were drawn from two sources: the first 160 participants of the ongoing ImmuneRACE study, and 1,200 or so subjects contributed by 6 global collaborators. A de-identified subject ID, COVID-19 status, age in years and sex were almost always included in the sample metadata. Where HLA class I and class II types were available, the types were taken from metadata supplied by the sample provider, not from assay-based typing. The research as a whole found: How much clinical and demographic metadata was included differed by source and by participant, and the metadata was provided uncurated.

The immunoSEQ Assay, a bias-controlled multiplex PCR, was used to amplify TCRbeta CDR3 regions from genomic DNA. Under the source paper's analysis protocol: The number of nucleated cells in each sample was estimated from the amplification of reference gene primers within the assay. To quantify the absolute abundance of each unique TCRbeta CDR3 rearrangement, sequence reads were collapsed and filtered. For each sample, productive Simpson clonality was calculated by taking the square root of Simpson's diversity index across productive rearrangements. TCRdb took over this immuneACCESS table, retaining in-frame rearrangements with V and J assigned. Such tables are incomplete; in checked studies, under half of the missing clones stem from an unresolved V gene, and the remainder is unexplained. The D gene and trimming were derived from the DNA, and the V and J assignments and clone size from that table. This sample gives 360,000 or so clones in total; 83% of them show up just once. Jointly, the top ten make up approximately 5.4% of the sample.

Sequencing was performed on PBMCs or T cells enriched from blood (not recorded which). This receptor was identified in a woman aged 45-59 years who had recovered from COVID-19. Here the chain combines TRBV7-2 and TRBJ2-2, and TRBD2 matches 8 of the central bases. The bases read TGTGCCAGCAGCCGGCCGGGGGGGGTGGACACCGGGGAGCTGTTTTTT. Its translation is CASSRPGGVDTGELFF.